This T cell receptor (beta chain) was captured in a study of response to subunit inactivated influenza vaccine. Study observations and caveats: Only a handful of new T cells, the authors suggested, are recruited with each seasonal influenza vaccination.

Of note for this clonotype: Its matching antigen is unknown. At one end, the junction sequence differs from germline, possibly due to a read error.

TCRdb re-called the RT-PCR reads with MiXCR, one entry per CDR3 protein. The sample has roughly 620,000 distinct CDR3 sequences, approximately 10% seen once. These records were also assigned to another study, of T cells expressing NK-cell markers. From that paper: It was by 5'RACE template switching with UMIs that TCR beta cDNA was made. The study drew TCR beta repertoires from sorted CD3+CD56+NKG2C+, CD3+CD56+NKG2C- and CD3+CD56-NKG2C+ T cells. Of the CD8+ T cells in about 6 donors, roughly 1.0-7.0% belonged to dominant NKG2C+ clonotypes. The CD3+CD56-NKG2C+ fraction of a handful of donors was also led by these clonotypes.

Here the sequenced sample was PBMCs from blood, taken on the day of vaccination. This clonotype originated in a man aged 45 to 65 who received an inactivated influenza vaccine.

CDR3: CASSLLDPSYQPQHF. CDR3 bases: TGCGCCAGCAGCTTGCTGGACCCTAGCTATCAGCCCCAGCATTTT. The chain has TRBV5-1 and TRBJ1-5; D is ambiguous. From germline, CDR1 is SGHRS and CDR2 YFSETQ. The length of the CDR3 is 15 residues.